Below, 19 T cell receptor beta chains from the same sample are listed, as sequenced in a study of cytomegalovirus exposure and HLA in healthy donors. A multiplex PCR was run with 60 Vbeta primers and 13 Jbeta primers. Using immunoSEQ multiplex PCR, the repertoire was profiled, and TCRdb retains in-frame clones only, with some absent. Found here are about 90,000 clones, roughly 78% of them singletons; the top ten hold 4.6%. Specimen: PBMCs. Every receptor here comes from a woman in her forties in good health and CMV-seropositive.

In its sample, this clone was seen a few times. The rearrangement uses TRBV19 and TRBJ2-2; 9 positions agree with TRBD2. CDR3 size: 18 residues. Germline trimming cut 2 bases from V and 3 bases from J; bases unmatched to any gene: 10. The V gene's germline CDR1 is LNHDA and CDR2 SQIVND (reference sequence). The CDR3 sequence is CASSIKGSGSEHTGELFF. CDR3 DNA: TGTGCCAGTAGTATAAAGGGTAGCGGGAGTGAGCACACCGGGGAGCTGTTTTTT.

The genes are TRBV4-3 and TRBJ2-7; 9 nucleotides line up with TRBD1. V dropped 7 bases and J dropped 4; count of bases not matched to a gene: 8. CDR1 and CDR2 (germline): LGHNA, YSLEER. This CDR3 has 14 residues. The CDR3 loop is CASTPGQGMYEQYF. CDR3 nucleotides: TGCGCCAGCACACCGGGACAGGGCATGTACGAGCAGTACTTC.

This clone was recorded only once. The V gene is TRBV29-1, the J gene TRBJ2-1; D ambiguous. Germline V gene data show CDR1 as SQVTM and CDR2 as ANQGSEA. Trimming took 2 bases from V and 0 from J, leaving 14 bases between them. The CDR3 is 16 amino acids. The CDR3 region is CSVEPPTVPSYNEQFF. DNA of the CDR3: TGCAGCGTTGAACCCCCGACTGTTCCCTCCTACAATGAGCAGTTCTTC.

In this sample, this clone turned up once. The chain employs TRBV4-1 and TRBJ1-6; TRBD1 matches 11 bases. There are 12 residues in the CDR3. CDR1 and CDR2 (germline): MGHRA, YSYEKL. The J segment lost 17 bases and the V segment lost 4 bases, leaving 4 bases of the junction unmatched. Here the CDR3 reads CASSLGQGAIHF. In nucleotides, the CDR3 is TGCGCCAGCAGCCTCGGACAGGGGGCCATCCACTTT.

This clone was seen only a few times. The chain carries TRBV28 and TRBJ2-6; 7 nucleotides match TRBD1. The CDR3 has 18 residues. Germline-derived CDR1 and CDR2 are MDHEN and SYDVKM. V was clipped by 5 bases and J by 0 bases; unmatched bases: 10. The CDR3 region is CASSVGQDNLSGANVLTF. The CDR3 coding sequence is TGTGCCAGCAGTGTCGGACAGGACAACCTCTCTGGGGCCAACGTCCTGACTTTC.

Many counts were recorded for this clone. The rearrangement links TRBV6-6 to TRBJ2-7; TRBD1 is a possible D gene (6 bases). The CDR3 runs 15 residues. Between the trimmed V and J ends, which lost 7 bases and 7 bases, there was a span of 23 bases. Germline values: CDR1 MNHNY, CDR2 SVGAGI (reference sequence). CDR3 nucleotide sequence: TGTGCCAGCACCCCTTCCCAGGGGCTATCCGGTGAGCAGTACTTC. Its protein product is CASTPSQGLSGEQYF.

The chain joins TRBV25-1 to TRBJ2-5, with 13 bases fitting TRBD2. The V gene's germline CDR1 is MGHDK and CDR2 SYGVNS. This CDR3 has 16 amino acids. V gave up 3 bases and J gave up 5 bases; unmatched junction bases: 6. The CDR3 reads CASSDGTSGTRETQYF. In nucleotides, the CDR3 is TGTGCCAGCAGTGATGGGACTAGCGGGACGAGGGAGACCCAGTACTTC.

The chain employs TRBV7-2 and TRBJ2-5; TRBD2 matches 7 bases. Near its end, the DNA agrees better with TRBJ2-7, so the J call may be wrong. The CDR3 contains 15 residues. Germline lookup yields CDR1 SGHTA and CDR2 FQGNSA. The CDR3 nucleotides are TGTGCCAGCAGCGAGCGGGGCCAGGTGGGCTACGAGCAGTACTTC. Its protein is CASSERGQVGYEQYF.

This clone was observed a few times. The V call is TRBV7-9, the J call TRBJ1-2; 10 nucleotides line up with TRBD1. There are 14 residues in the CDR3. CDR1 is SEHNR, CDR2 FQNEAQ, per germline (reference sequence). V was clipped by 8 bases and J by 4 bases; unmatched bases: 7. Here the CDR3 reads CASSGQGSLYGYTF. The CDR3 DNA reads as TGTGCCAGCTCGGGACAGGGGTCTCTCTATGGCTACACCTTC.

This clone has just a few counts. The chain uses TRBV7-6 and TRBJ1-4; D is ambiguous. CDR3 length equals 15 residues. From germline, CDR1 is SGHVS and CDR2 FNYEAQ. Trimming removed 5 bases at V and 0 bases at J, with 10 bases between. The CDR3 DNA reads as TGTGCCAGCAGCCTGTACAAGACAACTAATGAAAAACTGTTTTTT. The encoded protein is CASSLYKTTNEKLFF.

This chain joins TRBV4-3 and TRBJ1-2; 7 positions match TRBD1. Germline V gives CDR1 LGHNA, CDR2 YSLEER. The CDR3 has 14 amino acids. Unmatched junction bases numbered 7, after V lost 1 base and J lost 8 bases. CDR3 DNA: TGCGCCAGCAGCCAAGTAAGGCAGGGACAGGGCTACACCTTC. Translation: CASSQVRQGQGYTF.

The V and J genes are TRBV10-1 and TRBJ2-2; possible D gene TRBD1, 6 bases. Looked up from germline, CDR1 is WNHNN and CDR2 is SYGVQD (reference sequence). Trimming pared 9 bases from V and 7 bases from J, leaving 18 bases between. CDR3 size: 14 residues. CDR3 region: CARFKTGNYGELFF. The CDR3 region has the DNA TGCGCCAGATTCAAGACAGGAAACTACGGGGAGCTGTTTTTT.

This CDR3 is CASSLVSEAFF. Here the CDR3 DNA reads TGTGCCAGCAGCTTGGTCTCCGAAGCTTTCTTT. V gene TRBV5-8 combines with J gene TRBJ1-1; D not certain. Trimming shortened V by 0 bases and J by 8 bases, and 5 bases separated the two germline ends. Germline V gives CDR1 SGHTS, CDR2 YDEGEE. The CDR3 is made up of 11 amino acids.

The chain joins TRBV11-2 to TRBJ1-4, with D tentatively TRBD1 (5 bases). V lost 0 bases and J 3 bases, leaving 14 bases between the germline ends. Germline V gives CDR1 SGHAT, CDR2 FQNNGV. The CDR3 contains 17 residues. CDR3 region: CASSLDAGGAANEKLFF. Written as DNA, the CDR3 is TGTGCCAGCAGCTTAGATGCCGGAGGGGCTGCTAATGAAAAACTGTTTTTT.

J is TRBJ2-7 and V is TRBV5-5; no definite D call. Trimming took 0 bases from V and 4 from J, leaving 23 bases between them. The CDR3 contains 18 residues. Germline lookup yields CDR1 SGHKS and CDR2 YYEKEE (reference sequence). In DNA form, the CDR3 reads TGTGCCAGCAGCTTGGCCCATACGCCAGGAACGGTGTATTACGAGCAGTACTTC. Translating gives CASSLAHTPGTVYYEQYF.

This clone is medium-sized in the sample. The chain couples TRBV19 to TRBJ1-4, with TRBD1 as a possible D gene (6 bases). Trimming took off 5 bases at V and 6 bases at J, with 13 bases between the two ends. CDR3 size: 14 residues. CDR1 is LNHDA and CDR2 is SQIVND in the germline V gene (reference sequence). This CDR3 reads CASSPRQADEKLFF. CDR3 bases: TGTGCCAGTAGTCCTCGACAGGCCGATGAAAAACTGTTTTTT. The whole variable domain, remainder taken from reference TRBV19 and TRBJ1-4, is DGGITQSPKYLFRKEGQNVTLSCEQNLNHDAMYWYRQDPGQGLRLIYYSQIVNDFQKGDIAEGYSVSREKKESFPLTVTSAQKNPTAFYLCASSPRQADEKLFFGSGTQLSVL.

This CDR3 reads CATAANFNEKLFF. The DNA of the CDR3 is TGTGCCACGGCAGCGAATTTTAATGAAAAACTGTTTTTT. The genes are TRBV6-1 and TRBJ1-4, with no clear D. The germline V gene encodes CDR1 MNHNS and CDR2 SASEGT. V was cut by 10 bases and J by 4 bases, with 13 bases left in between. The CDR3 is made up of 13 amino acids.

This chain links TRBV4-2 with TRBJ2-3; 11 bases are a match to TRBD2. Germline V gene lookup returns CDR1 LGHNA and CDR2 YNFKEQ. V shed 3 bases and J 3 bases; nucleotides not matched to a gene: 2. CDR3 length: 15 amino acids. The CDR3 here is CASSQTSGKTDTQYF. CDR3 coding DNA: TGTGCCAGCAGCCAGACTAGCGGGAAGACAGATACGCAGTATTTT.

The CDR3 coding sequence is TGTGCCAGCTCACCACCGGAGCTGTACCAAGAGACCCAGTACTTC. Translated, it gives CASSPPELYQETQYF. The chain employs TRBV18 and TRBJ2-5; D is unclear. There are 15 residues in the CDR3. V was trimmed by 0 bases and J by 0 bases, leaving 8 bases between them. Germline lookup yields CDR1 KGHSH and CDR2 LQKENI.